These 21 T cell receptor beta chains originate from one sample sequenced in a study of CD8+ T cells in alopecia areata. It was cDNA, reverse transcribed from extracted RNA, that served as the sequencing template. The table came from immunoSEQ multiplex PCR; TCRdb's copy has only in-frame clones and leaves some out. The data hold 70,000 or so clones, with approximately 64% observed a single time. Sequencing was performed on CD8+ T cells sorted from blood, taken at week 0. These receptors all come from a human donor with alopecia areata.

This chain links TRBV25-1 with TRBJ2-7; D gene uncertain. Germline values: CDR1 MGHDK, CDR2 SYGVNS. V shed 3 bases and J shed 6 bases, with 9 bases lying between them. The CDR3 length is 12 residues. CDR3 region: CASSDVTGEQYF. The CDR3 nucleotides are TGTGCCAGCAGTGACGTTACTGGCGAGCAGTACTTC.

This chain links TRBV29-1 with TRBJ2-7; TRBD1 aligns across 9 bases. CDR3 size: 15 residues. V lost 3 bases and J lost 4; bases outside the gene matches: 10. Per germline, CDR1 SQVTM and CDR2 ANQGSEA. The CDR3 is CSVEAWTGEEYEQYF. The DNA for the CDR3 is TGCAGCGTTGAGGCCTGGACAGGGGAAGAATACGAGCAGTACTTC.

By proportion, this clone is medium-sized. The J gene is TRBJ2-5, the V gene TRBV5-4, with D perhaps assigned TRBD1 or TRBD2 (5 bases each). V was clipped by 4 bases and J by 5 bases, with 15 bases between them. The CDR3 runs 14 residues. CDR1 SGHNT and CDR2 YYREEE come from the germline V gene (reference sequence). The CDR3 DNA reads as TGTGCCAGCAGCCGACTTAGTGGGGACGAGACCCAGTACTTC. Protein: CASSRLSGDETQYF.

This clone was picked up a small number of times. The gene calls are TRBV6-5 and TRBJ2-1, with TRBD1 identical over 9 bases. The germline V gene has CDR1 MNHEY and CDR2 SVGAGI. Trimming removed 6 bases from V and 2 bases from J; junction bases left unmatched: 5. The CDR3 spans 15 residues. CDR3 nucleotides: TGTGCCAGCAGCCCGGGGACAGGGACCTACAATGAGCAGTTCTTC. Translated: CASSPGTGTYNEQFF.

This clone has just a few counts. This chain uses TRBV29-1 with TRBJ2-7; D gene unclear. CDR1 and CDR2 from the germline V gene are SQVTM and ANQGSEA. The V end was cut by 1 base, the J end by 3 bases, with 16 bases between. The CDR3 spans 15 residues. CDR3 residues: CSVEVRGVVSYEQYF. Written as DNA, the CDR3 is TGCAGCGTTGAAGTACGCGGAGTGGTTAGCTACGAGCAGTACTTC.

With respect to this clone: This CDR3 is also generated by other DNA sequences in the sample. The chain joins TRBV27 to TRBJ2-4; 8 bases fit TRBD2. Germline V gene data show CDR1 as MNHEY and CDR2 as SMNVEV (reference sequence). CDR3 length: 16 amino acids. After removal of 5 bases from V and 0 bases from J, the junction contained 6 bases not matched to a gene. The CDR3, as DNA: TGTGCCAGCAGTCCCCGGGGGGGCCTAGCCAAAAACATTCAGTACTTC. It yields the protein CASSPRGGLAKNIQYF.

The rearrangement uses TRBV18 and TRBJ2-2; the D is unclear. V dropped 2 bases and J dropped 1 base, with 8 bases sitting between them. The germline V gene encodes CDR1 KGHSH and CDR2 LQKENI. The CDR3 totals 15 residues. CDR3 nucleotides: TGTGCCAGCTCACCAGGCTCAATGAACACCGGGGAGCTGTTTTTT. It specifies CASSPGSMNTGELFF. The complete variable domain, with remaining parts taken from reference TRBV18 and TRBJ2-2, reads NAGVMQNPRHLVRRRGQEARLRCSPMKGHSHVYWYRQLPEEGLKFMVYLQKENIIDESGMPKERFSAEFPKEGPSILRIQQVVRGDSAAYFCASSPGSMNTGELFFGEGSRLTVL.

V and J are TRBV10-3 and TRBJ2-6, with D possibly being TRBD1 (6 bases). In germline, CDR1 is ENHRY, CDR2 SYGVKD. V was shortened by 3 bases and J by 0 bases, with 15 bases between the two germline ends. The CDR3 is 18 amino acids. The CDR3 reads CAISDWYRESSGANVLTF. The CDR3 DNA is TGTGCCATCAGTGATTGGTACAGGGAGAGCTCTGGGGCCAACGTCCTGACTTTC.

J is TRBJ2-2 and V is TRBV9; 8 bases agree with TRBD2. CDR1 and CDR2 from the germline V gene are SGDLS and YYNGEE. This CDR3 has 16 amino acids. Trimming cost V 0 bases and J 5 bases; bases outside gene matches: 6. The CDR3 protein is CASSVDGLALTGELFF. The CDR3 DNA reads as TGTGCCAGCAGCGTAGATGGACTAGCCCTTACCGGGGAGCTGTTTTTT.

The V and J genes are TRBV19 and TRBJ2-7; 7 nucleotides match TRBD2. The V and J ends lost 5 bases and 6 bases, in that order; junction bases with no gene match: 16. The CDR3 has 16 residues. Germline CDR1 reads LNHDA; CDR2 reads SQIVND (reference sequence). The CDR3 loop is CASSAGTMVPLREQYF. For the CDR3, the DNA is TGTGCCAGTAGTGCCGGGACTATGGTACCCTTACGCGAGCAGTACTTC.

This rearrangement joins TRBV4-1 to TRBJ2-7; D is unclear. Germline V lookup: CDR1 MGHRA, CDR2 YSYEKL. V shed 4 bases and J shed 0 bases, with 16 bases lying between them. This CDR3 is built from 16 residues. The CDR3 reads CASSLSPADASYEQYF. The CDR3 nucleotides are TGCGCCAGCAGCCTATCTCCGGCTGATGCCTCCTACGAGCAGTACTTC.

V and J are TRBV5-1 and TRBJ1-5, with unresolved D. This CDR3 spans 16 amino acids. Germline assignment: CDR1 SGHRS and CDR2 YFSETQ. Trimming left V 0 bases short and J 0 bases short, with 10 bases between. The CDR3 is CASSLEGGYSNQPQHF. The CDR3 nucleotides read TGCGCCAGCAGCTTGGAGGGTGGTTATAGCAATCAGCCCCAGCATTTT. Supplemented by reference TRBV5-1 and TRBJ1-5, the full variable domain reads KAGVTQTPRYLIKTRGQQVTLSCSPISGHRSVSWYQQTPGQGLQFLFEYFSETQRNKGNFPGRFSGRQFSNSRSEMNVSTLELGDSALYLCASSLEGGYSNQPQHFGDGTRLSIL.

The V gene is TRBV5-6, the J gene TRBJ1-2; D is unclear. Germline CDR1 and CDR2: SGHDT and YYEEEE. The CDR3 spans 15 residues. Between the trimmed V and J ends, which lost 2 bases and 10 bases, there was a span of 21 bases. CDR3 amino acids: CASSLDGRIYGDYTF. The CDR3, as DNA: TGTGCCAGCAGCTTAGACGGACGTATATATGGGGACTACACCTTC.

This clone has a handful of counts. The V and J genes are TRBV2 and TRBJ1-1; 7 positions agree with TRBD1. The CDR3 loop spans 14 amino acids. Per germline, CDR1 SNHLY and CDR2 FYNNEI. V gave up 9 bases and J gave up 0 bases; unmatched junction bases: 7. For the CDR3, the DNA is TGTGCCAGGGAACAGGGACAGATGAACACTGAAGCTTTCTTT. The encoded protein is CAREQGQMNTEAFF.

This clone has only a few counts. The chain is built from TRBV6-1 and TRBJ2-5; TRBD2 matches at 14 bases. Germline V CDR1 and CDR2: MNHNS, SASEGT. The ends lost 6 bases at V and 5 bases at J; junction bases unmatched: 2. The CDR3 contains 14 residues. This chain's CDR3 is CASSRLAGGETQYF. CDR3 nucleotide sequence: TGTGCCAGCAGCCGACTAGCGGGAGGGGAGACCCAGTACTTC.

The V call is TRBV25-1, the J call TRBJ2-7; D might be TRBD2 (5 bases). CDR1 is MGHDK, CDR2 SYGVNS, per germline. V lost 4 bases, J lost 2 bases, and 9 bases lay in between. The CDR3 extends over 13 amino acids. CDR3 coding DNA: TGTGCCAGCAGTGCTAGCCTGCCCTACGAGCAGTACTTC. It codes for CASSASLPYEQYF.

The chain joins TRBV9 to TRBJ1-5; no firm D call. The CDR3 totals 16 residues. The germline gives CDR1 SGDLS, CDR2 YYNGEE. Trimming stripped 6 bases from V and 0 bases from J, with 16 bases between. Written as DNA, the CDR3 is TGTGCCAGCAACCGTCGGTGGACCGATAGCAATCAGCCCCAGCATTTT. This encodes CASNRRWTDSNQPQHF.

The V call is TRBV7-2, the J call TRBJ1-5; a possible D gene is TRBD1 (5 bases). Germline V CDR1 and CDR2: SGHTA, FQGNSA. The CDR3 loop spans 15 amino acids. Trimming took off 6 bases at V and 0 bases at J, with 12 bases between the two ends. CDR3 sequence (DNA): TGTGCCAGCAGTGGACATTCTAATAGCAATCAGCCCCAGCATTTT. Translation gives CASSGHSNSNQPQHF.

A single count supports this clone. This sequence joins TRBV5-1 and TRBJ2-1, with D possibly being TRBD1 (6 bases). In germline, CDR1 is SGHRS, CDR2 YFSETQ. This CDR3 has 15 residues. The V and J ends lost 2 bases and 3 bases respectively, with 12 bases between them. The DNA for the CDR3 is TGCGCCAGCAGCTTATCCGGGACAAACTACAATGAGCAGTTCTTC. This encodes CASSLSGTNYNEQFF.

The J gene is TRBJ2-2, the V gene TRBV7-8; D is perhaps TRBD1 or TRBD2 (5 bases each). Germline V gives CDR1 SGHVS, CDR2 FQNEAQ. Between the trimmed V and J ends, which lost 4 bases and 1 base, there was a span of 7 bases. This CDR3 has 14 residues. CDR3 nucleotides: TGTGCCAGCAGCTATGGGGGGAACACCGGGGAGCTGTTTTTT. This translates into CASSYGGNTGELFF.

This clone has only a few counts. The chain carries TRBV13 and TRBJ1-1; the D gene is possibly TRBD1 (5 bases). Germline-derived CDR1 and CDR2 are PRHDT and FYEKMQ (reference sequence). The CDR3 spans 13 residues. V lost 5 bases to trimming and J lost 5 bases, with 12 bases between them. CDR3 protein: CASSERGETEAFF. Here the CDR3 DNA reads TGTGCCAGCAGCGAGCGAGGGGAAACTGAAGCTTTCTTT.